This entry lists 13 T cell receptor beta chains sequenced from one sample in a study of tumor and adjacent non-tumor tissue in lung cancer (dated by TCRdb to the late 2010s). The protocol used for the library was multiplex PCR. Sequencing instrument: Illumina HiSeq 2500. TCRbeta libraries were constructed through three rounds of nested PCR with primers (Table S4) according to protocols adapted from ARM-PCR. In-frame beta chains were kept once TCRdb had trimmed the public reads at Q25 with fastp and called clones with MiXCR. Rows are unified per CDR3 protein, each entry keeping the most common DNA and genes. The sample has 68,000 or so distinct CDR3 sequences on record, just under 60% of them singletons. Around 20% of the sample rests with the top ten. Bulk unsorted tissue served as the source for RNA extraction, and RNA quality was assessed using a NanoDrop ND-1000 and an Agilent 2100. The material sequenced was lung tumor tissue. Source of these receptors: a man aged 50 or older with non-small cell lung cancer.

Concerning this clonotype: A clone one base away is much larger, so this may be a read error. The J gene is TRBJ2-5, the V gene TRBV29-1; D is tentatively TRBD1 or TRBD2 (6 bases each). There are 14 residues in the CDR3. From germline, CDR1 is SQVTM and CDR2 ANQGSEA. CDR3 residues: CSVSKSGAKEAQYF. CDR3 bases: TGCAGCGTTTCAAAGTCGGGGGCTAAAGAGGCCCAGTACTTC.

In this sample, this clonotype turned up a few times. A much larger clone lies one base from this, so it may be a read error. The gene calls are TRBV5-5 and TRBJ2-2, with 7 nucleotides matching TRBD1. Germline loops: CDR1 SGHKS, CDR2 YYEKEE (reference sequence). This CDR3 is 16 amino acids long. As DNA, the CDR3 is TGTACCAGCAGCTTGTATGGGACAGTGAACACCGGGGAGCTGTTTTTT. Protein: CTSSLYGTVNTGELFF.

CDR3 coding DNA: TGTGCCAGCAGCTTAGAAGGACTAGCGTGGTGGGCGGATACGCAGTATTTT. Amino acid sequence: CASSLEGLAWWADTQYF. The chain carries TRBV7-8 and TRBJ2-3, with 9 bases aligning to TRBD2. The ends lost 1 base at V and 6 bases at J; junction bases unmatched: 11. This CDR3 is built from 17 residues. Germline V CDR1 and CDR2: SGHVS, FQNEAQ.

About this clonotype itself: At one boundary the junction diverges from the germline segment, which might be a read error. CDR3 sequence reads: CTSSLGLLGVTSYNEQFF. The CDR3 bases are TGTACCAGCAGTTTAGGTCTTCTAGGGGTAACGTCCTACAATGAGCAGTTCTTC. The V and J genes are TRBV28 and TRBJ2-1; tentatively, D is TRBD1 (5 bases). The CDR3 is made up of 18 amino acids. CDR1 MDHEN and CDR2 SYDVKM come from the germline V gene. The whole variable domain, filled in from reference TRBV28 and TRBJ2-1, reads DVKVTQSSRYLVKRTGEKVFLECVQDMDHENMFWYRQDPGLGLRLIYFSYDVKMKEKGDIPEGYSVSREKKERFSLILESASTNQTSMYLCTSSLGLLGVTSYNEQFFGPGTRLTVL.

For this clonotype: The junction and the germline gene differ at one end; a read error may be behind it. CDR3 loop: CDSSPDSGTYGQYF. As DNA, the CDR3 is TGTGACAGCAGCCCGGATAGCGGGACCTACGGGCAGTACTTC. This rearrangement joins TRBV11-3 to TRBJ2-7, with 8 bases fitting TRBD2. CDR3 length: 14 residues. Germline loops: CDR1 SGHNT, CDR2 YENEEA.

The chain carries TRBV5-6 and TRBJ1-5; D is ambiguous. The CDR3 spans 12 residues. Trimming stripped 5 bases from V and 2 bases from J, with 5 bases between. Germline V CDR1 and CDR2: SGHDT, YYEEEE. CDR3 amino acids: CASSQGNQPQHF. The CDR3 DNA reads TGTGCCAGCAGTCAGGGCAATCAGCCCCAGCATTTT.

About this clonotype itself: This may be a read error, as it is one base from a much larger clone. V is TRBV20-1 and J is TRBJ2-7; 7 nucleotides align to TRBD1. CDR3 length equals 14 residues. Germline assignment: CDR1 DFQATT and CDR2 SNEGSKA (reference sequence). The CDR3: CSARPWTGYYVQYF. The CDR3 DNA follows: TGCAGTGCTAGACCTTGGACAGGCTACTACGTGCAGTACTTC.

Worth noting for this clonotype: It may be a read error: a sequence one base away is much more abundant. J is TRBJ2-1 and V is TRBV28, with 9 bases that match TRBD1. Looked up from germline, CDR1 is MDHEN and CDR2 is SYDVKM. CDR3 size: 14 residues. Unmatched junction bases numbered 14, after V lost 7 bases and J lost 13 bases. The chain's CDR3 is CASTGQGLGSDQFF. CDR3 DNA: TGTGCCAGCACGGGACAGGGTTTGGGGAGTGACCAGTTCTTC.

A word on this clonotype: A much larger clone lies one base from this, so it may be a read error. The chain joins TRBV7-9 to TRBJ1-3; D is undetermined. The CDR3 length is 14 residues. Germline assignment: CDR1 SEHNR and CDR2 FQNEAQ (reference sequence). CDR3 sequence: CASSLDGSGSTIYF. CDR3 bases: TGTGCCAGCAGCTTAGACGGCTCTGGAAGCACCATATATTTT.

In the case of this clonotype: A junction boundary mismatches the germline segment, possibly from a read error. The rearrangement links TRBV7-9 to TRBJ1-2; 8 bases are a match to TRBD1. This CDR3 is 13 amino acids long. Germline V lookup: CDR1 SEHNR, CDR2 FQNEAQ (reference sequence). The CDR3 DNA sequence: TGTGCCTGCAGCTCGCAGGGGGCGCCTGGCTACACCTTC. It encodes CACSSQGAPGYTF. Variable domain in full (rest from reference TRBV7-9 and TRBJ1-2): DTGVSQNPRHKITKRGQNVTFRCDPISEHNRLYWYRQTLGQGPEFLTYFQNEAQLEKSRLLSDRFSAERPKGSFSTLEIQRTEQGDSAMYLCACSSQGAPGYTFGSGTRLTVV.

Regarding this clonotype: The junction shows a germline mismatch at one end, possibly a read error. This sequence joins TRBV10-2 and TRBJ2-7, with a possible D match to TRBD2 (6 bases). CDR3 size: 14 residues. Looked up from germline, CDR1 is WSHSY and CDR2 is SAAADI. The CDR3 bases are TGCGCCAGTATGCGGGACTCGAGCTCCTGCGAGCAGTACTTC. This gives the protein CASMRDSSSCEQYF.

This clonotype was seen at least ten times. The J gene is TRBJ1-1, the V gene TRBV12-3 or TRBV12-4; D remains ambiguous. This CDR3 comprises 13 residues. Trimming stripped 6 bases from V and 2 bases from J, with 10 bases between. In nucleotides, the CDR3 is TGTGCCAGCAGGGTACAGCACAACACTGAAGCTTTCTTT. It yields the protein CASRVQHNTEAFF.

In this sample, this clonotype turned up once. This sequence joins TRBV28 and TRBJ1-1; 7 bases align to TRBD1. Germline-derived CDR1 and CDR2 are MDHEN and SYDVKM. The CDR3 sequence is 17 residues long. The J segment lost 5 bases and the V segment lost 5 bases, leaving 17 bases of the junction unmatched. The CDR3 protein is CASSPVGTAAQKTEAFF. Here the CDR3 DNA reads TGTGCCAGCAGTCCAGTGGGGACAGCCGCACAAAAGACTGAAGCTTTCTTT.